The clone carrying this T cell receptor beta chain was found a few times. Its specificity is not known. The record originates from a study of lymphopenia after photon versus proton radiotherapy. Profiled with immunoSEQ multiplex PCR; TCRdb holds only in-frame clones, not every one. The sample yields 30,000 or so clones, 87% seen once. CDR1 SGHTA and CDR2 FQGNSA come from the germline V gene. The V end was cut by 6 bases, the J end by 0 bases, with 14 bases between. The CDR3 consists of 15 residues. General study results and limits: Larger post-nadir TCR diversity loss correlated inversely with survival in deceased patients. Proton therapy kept repertoires fairly stable, unlike photons, which gained effector/memory cells. After lymphocyte nadir, photon-treated repertoires showed oligoclonal expansion, especially CD8+ Temra. Authors raise, but do not show, better survival with proton therapy.

The source was peripheral blood, collected from a patient treated with proton-based radiotherapy. V and J are TRBV7-2 and TRBJ1-1, with D possibly TRBD1 on 6 matching bases. The receptor was isolated from a woman aged 60 to 75 with cholangiocarcinoma. Some clones in this sample may be carry-over from other donors' samples. In DNA form, the CDR3 reads TGTGCCAGCAGGGCATGGGGGCCCTTGAACACTGAAGCTTTCTTT. This codes for CASRAWGPLNTEAFF.